This T cell receptor beta chain was captured by sequencing in a study of blood T cell repertoires in COVID-19. About the research overall: Material from acute and convalescent COVID-19 was sourced from the United States, Italy and Spain. PBMCs, B-cell-depleted T cells, or T cells were the source of the cDNA or gDNA that made up the material.

Germline CDR1 and CDR2: MDHEN and SYDVKM. This CDR3 is built from 13 residues. The V end lost 4 bases, the J end lost 4 bases, and 10 bases lay between the germline ends. As handled by the study authors: Scientists estimated how many nucleated cells there were by amplifying reference gene primers. Profiled with immunoSEQ multiplex PCR; TCRdb holds only in-frame clones, not every one. From that table come the V and J calls and clone size; the DNA was used to work out D and trimming. The top ten clones hold 14% of a sample with 85,000 to 95,000 clones, 72% of them seen once. The clonotype comes from a woman of 80 years or more with acute or convalescent COVID-19. This chain joins TRBV28 and TRBJ1-2, with unresolved D. Source material: peripheral blood. This CDR3 reads CASSSPPVYGYTF. CDR3 in DNA: TGTGCCAGCAGTTCTCCCCCAGTCTATGGCTACACCTTC.